This T cell receptor beta chain came from a study of T-cell memory formation after mild COVID-19. Overall study context: TCR clustering was largely donor specific.

This clonotype came up a few times. Its specificity is not known. V gave up 5 bases and J gave up 2 bases, with 8 bases separating them. CDR1 SGHTA and CDR2 FQGTGA come from the germline V gene. The CDR3 is 13 amino acids. The authors produced TCR alpha and TCR beta cDNA libraries with sample barcodes and UMIs by 5'RACE using constant-segment primers. TCRdb itself ran the 5' RACE reads through MiXCR, one entry per CDR3 protein. The sample lists 90,000 to 120,000 distinct CDR3 sequences; 15% to 20% were seen once. Study-level points and caveats: Detection of some responders pre-infection suggested pre-existing cross-reactive memory T cells participated. Clones contracting day 15 to 85 were balanced CD4/CD8; later expanders leaned CD4+.

What was sequenced was PBMCs or a T cell subset sorted from them (not recorded which). The rearrangement uses TRBV7-3 and TRBJ2-3; D may correspond to TRBD1 or TRBD2 (5 bases each). This receptor was obtained from a man aged 18-30 years who had mild COVID-19 (a few samples of this study predate the infection). Cell type and time point are not known. The CDR3 here is CASSRGITDTQYF. CDR3 in DNA: TGTGCCAGCAGCCGGGGCATCACAGATACGCAGTATTTT.